This T cell receptor (beta chain) derives from a study of response to subunit inactivated influenza vaccine. General study results and limits: Authors suggested each seasonal influenza vaccination recruits few new T cells.

This clonotype was seen only a few times. Antigen unknown. In germline, CDR1 is SGHKS, CDR2 YYEKEE (reference sequence). V trimming: 0 bases; J trimming: 6 bases; junction bases outside the gene matches: 5. The CDR3 runs 15 residues. One entry per CDR3 protein results from TCRdb running MiXCR on the RT-PCR reads. This sample carries approximately 530,000 distinct CDR3 sequences, approximately 12% of them seen once, and the ten largest clones take less than 15%. The sample consisted of PBMCs from blood, taken roughly 6 weeks after vaccination. The rearrangement joins TRBV5-5 to TRBJ1-3; 8 bases agree with TRBD1. The TCR sequence derives from a man aged 50 or older who received an inactivated influenza vaccine. The CDR3: CASSLAGTGENTIYF. CDR3 sequence (DNA): TGTGCCAGCAGCTTGGCCGGGACAGGAGAAAACACCATATATTTT.